Listed here are 22 T cell receptor beta chains from one sample, sequenced in a study of T cell repertoires in cytomegalovirus infection (dated by TCRdb to the late 2010s). The instrument was an Illumina HiSeq 1500. TCRdb applied fastp at Q25 and MiXCR to the public reads, then kept only in-frame beta chains. When rows share a CDR3 protein, they turn into one entry using the most common DNA and genes. In all, the sample holds roughly 640,000 distinct CDR3 sequences, and 20% to 25% of those were seen once. 6.5% to 10% of the sample lies in the top ten. The sequenced material came from CD8+ T cells from PBMCs. The receptors stem from a human donor in good health (CMV status not recorded). Some clones in this sample may be carry-over from other donors' samples.

This clonotype has ten or more counts. This chain joins TRBV6-6 and TRBJ1-1; D unresolved. V was shortened by 2 bases and J by 2 bases, with 6 bases between the two germline ends. The CDR3 is 13 amino acids. The germline V gene encodes CDR1 MNHNY and CDR2 SVGAGI (reference sequence). The CDR3: CASSYGTNTEAFF. In DNA, the CDR3 is TGTGCCAGCAGTTACGGCACCAACACTGAAGCTTTCTTT.

This clonotype was detected only a few times. V and J are TRBV18 and TRBJ2-1; no reliable D call. This CDR3 is 12 amino acids long. Trimming shortened V by 2 bases and J by 8 bases, and 7 bases separated the two germline ends. Germline lookup yields CDR1 KGHSH and CDR2 LQKENI. The CDR3 is CASSPSRDEQFF. CDR3 nucleotide sequence: TGTGCCAGCTCACCATCCCGCGATGAGCAGTTCTTC.

This clonotype appeared a single time. A read error may be the cause here, since a much bigger clone is one base away. The rearrangement uses TRBV7-6 and TRBJ2-3, with D maybe TRBD1 (5 bases). The CDR3 totals 14 residues. V shed 5 bases and J shed 5 bases, with 14 bases lying between them. Germline CDR1 is SGHVS and CDR2 is FNYEAQ. CDR3 bases: TGTGCCAGCAGCCCAAGGGGTGGCGTAGATACGCAGTATTTT. The encoded protein is CASSPRGGVDTQYF.

This clonotype came up a few times. The chain links TRBV7-9 to TRBJ1-1; D call uncertain. The germline V gene encodes CDR1 SEHNR and CDR2 FQNEAQ (reference sequence). The CDR3 spans 13 residues. The V gene lost 4 bases and the J gene lost 4 bases, with 10 bases spanning the gap. The CDR3 DNA sequence: TGTGCCAGCAGCTCGCCGGAGGGCACTGAAGCTTTCTTT. Its protein is CASSSPEGTEAFF.

The rearrangement uses TRBV5-1 and TRBJ1-6; no firm D call. CDR3 size: 15 residues. Deletions cut 3 bases from V and 5 bases from J, with 12 bases between. Germline-derived CDR1 and CDR2 are SGHRS and YFSETQ. This CDR3 is CASSSEGADNSPLHF. The CDR3 bases are TGCGCCAGCAGCTCGGAGGGCGCAGATAATTCACCCCTCCACTTT.

The table lists this clonotype with a few counts. The rearrangement links TRBV5-6 to TRBJ2-5, with TRBD2 matching 8 bases. Germline V lookup: CDR1 SGHDT, CDR2 YYEEEE. This CDR3 is built from 17 residues. V was clipped by 0 bases and J by 2 bases; unmatched bases: 9. This chain's CDR3 is CASSLAGGLEGQETQYF. The CDR3 nucleotides are TGTGCCAGCAGCTTGGCTGGGGGACTAGAGGGGCAAGAGACCCAGTACTTC.

This clonotype was detected only a few times. The V gene is TRBV15, the J gene TRBJ2-5, with 10 bases that match TRBD2. Germline CDR1 reads LNHNV; CDR2 reads YYDKDF (reference sequence). The CDR3 has 15 amino acids. V shed 2 bases, J shed 5 bases, and the junction held 5 bases outside the gene matches. The CDR3 region has the DNA TGTGCCACCAGCAGACCCGGGACTAGCGCGGAGACCCAGTACTTC. It specifies CATSRPGTSAETQYF. The full variable domain, rest sourced from reference TRBV15 and TRBJ2-5, is DAMVIQNPRYQVTQFGKPVTLSCSQTLNHNVMYWYQQKSSQAPKLLFHYYDKDFNNEADTPDNFQSRRPNTSFCFLDIRSPGLGDTAMYLCATSRPGTSAETQYFGPGTRLLVL.

The J gene is TRBJ2-3, the V gene TRBV29-1, with TRBD2 identical over 8 bases. The trim removed 4 bases at V and 4 bases at J, leaving 19 bases unmatched. Germline CDR1 and CDR2: SQVTM and ANQGSEA. This CDR3 is built from 18 residues. The CDR3 sequence is CSVAGGGRGLWGADTQYF. The CDR3, as DNA: TGCAGCGTTGCGGGGGGGGGGCGAGGACTTTGGGGCGCAGATACGCAGTATTTT.

This clonotype was picked up many times. The rearrangement joins TRBV7-9 to TRBJ2-7; D not resolved. V was trimmed by 5 bases and J by 1 base, leaving 6 bases between them. CDR1 is SEHNR, CDR2 FQNEAQ, per germline (reference sequence). This CDR3 spans 12 amino acids. In nucleotides, the CDR3 is TGTGCCAGCAGCGCCGTATCCTACGAGCAGTACGTC. Amino acid sequence: CASSAVSYEQYV.

Ten or more counts support this clonotype. The genes are TRBV7-2 and TRBJ1-5; the D gene is possibly TRBD1 (5 bases). The CDR3 loop spans 15 amino acids. The germline V and J ends were trimmed by 2 bases and 4 bases, with 12 bases remaining between them. Germline V gene data show CDR1 as SGHTA and CDR2 as FQGNSA. CDR3 bases: TGTGCCAGCAGCTTATCTAGGGGTCTTAATCAGCCCCAGCATTTT. Residues: CASSLSRGLNQPQHF.

V gene TRBV5-1 combines with J gene TRBJ1-1; perhaps TRBD1 as D (5 bases). Trimming removed 3 bases at V and 3 bases at J, with 18 bases between. The length of the CDR3 is 16 residues. Germline lookup yields CDR1 SGHRS and CDR2 YFSETQ. The CDR3 here is CASSSPRSSGDTEAFF. The CDR3 nucleotides are TGCGCCAGCAGCTCGCCACGGTCTTCGGGGGACACTGAAGCTTTCTTT.

To note about this clonotype: Since the CDR3 does not end with the conserved phenylalanine or tryptophan, this likely comes from a read error. V gene TRBV7-6 combines with J gene TRBJ2-5, with D perhaps assigned TRBD1 or TRBD2 (6 bases each). Trimming took off 4 bases at V and 5 bases at J, with 8 bases between the two ends. This CDR3 has 12 amino acids. Germline V gives CDR1 SGHVS, CDR2 FNYEAQ. CDR3 amino acids: CASSSGGETQYS. The CDR3 nucleotides are TGTGCCAGCAGCTCCGGGGGCGAGACCCAGTACTCC.

This clonotype has a handful of counts. The chain links TRBV6-6 to TRBJ2-1, with 12 positions matching TRBD2. The CDR3 contains 18 residues. J gave up 0 bases and V 5 bases, and 8 bases lay outside the gene matches. Germline CDR1 is MNHNY and CDR2 is SVGAGI (reference sequence). This CDR3 is CASSVLGLAGSSYNEQFF. The CDR3 DNA follows: TGTGCCAGCAGTGTCCTCGGACTAGCGGGGTCCTCCTACAATGAGCAGTTCTTC.

This chain joins TRBV25-1 and TRBJ1-2; unclear D gene. This CDR3 comprises 12 residues. V lost 2 bases and J 8 bases, leaving 9 bases between the germline ends. CDR1 and CDR2 from the germline V gene are MGHDK and SYGVNS. The CDR3 sequence: CASSEIPGGYTF. The CDR3 DNA reads TGTGCCAGCAGTGAAATCCCTGGAGGCTACACCTTC.

The chain uses TRBV25-1 and TRBJ2-2; D is unclear. The germline V and J ends were trimmed by 4 bases and 0 bases, with 6 bases remaining between them. The CDR3 spans 14 residues. Germline assignment: CDR1 MGHDK and CDR2 SYGVNS. The CDR3 spells CASSGHPNTGELFF. The CDR3 DNA follows: TGTGCCAGCAGTGGCCATCCGAACACCGGGGAGCTGTTTTTT.

This clonotype has more than one count but fewer than ten. CDR3: CASSTARETYYEQYV. The CDR3 coding sequence is TGTGCCAGCAGTACGGCCAGGGAAACTTACTACGAGCAGTACGTC. J is TRBJ2-7 and V is TRBV6-2 or TRBV6-3; D might be TRBD1 (5 bases). Trimming shortened V by 5 bases and J by 3 bases, and 17 bases separated the two germline ends. There are 15 residues in the CDR3. CDR1 is MNHEY, CDR2 SVGEGT, per germline.

This clonotype turned up a few times. The chain links TRBV5-1 to TRBJ2-5; a weak D match, TRBD1 (5 bases). There are 14 residues in the CDR3. The germline V gene encodes CDR1 SGHRS and CDR2 YFSETQ. The V gene lost 0 bases and the J gene lost 3 bases, with 9 bases spanning the gap. CDR3 region: CASSLGQYEETQYF. The CDR3 nucleotides are TGCGCCAGCAGCTTGGGACAGTATGAAGAGACCCAGTACTTC.

This clonotype was observed a handful of times. The chain links TRBV29-1 to TRBJ1-1; D remains unclear. The V gene lost 8 bases and the J gene lost 1 base, with 11 bases spanning the gap. Looked up from germline, CDR1 is SQVTM and CDR2 is ANQGSEA. The CDR3 loop spans 12 amino acids. CDR3 nucleotides: TGCAGCTTTTTGGCAGAGAACACTGAAGCTTTCTTT. Its protein product is CSFLAENTEAFF.

The chain links TRBV20-1 to TRBJ1-6; 7 bases line up with TRBD1. Germline V CDR1 and CDR2: DFQATT, SNEGSKA (reference sequence). This CDR3 spans 15 amino acids. After removal of 4 bases from V and 3 bases from J, the junction contained 6 bases not matched to a gene. For the CDR3, the DNA is TGCAGTGCTACAGGGACAGCCCGCTATAATTCACCCCTCCACTTT. It specifies CSATGTARYNSPLHF.

V and J are TRBV7-9 and TRBJ2-1; 10 bases match TRBD2. The CDR3 totals 20 residues. The junction had 18 bases not matched to a gene; V was cut back by 5 bases and J by 2 bases. Germline CDR1 and CDR2: SEHNR and FQNEAQ (reference sequence). The CDR3 protein is CASSRPGGSGGAKAYNEQFF. CDR3 bases: TGTGCCAGCAGCCGCCCTGGGGGCAGCGGGGGGGCCAAAGCCTACAATGAGCAGTTCTTC.

The chain carries TRBV7-9 and TRBJ2-5; D not resolved. The germline V gene encodes CDR1 SEHNR and CDR2 FQNEAQ (reference sequence). Trimming took off 6 bases at V and 4 bases at J, with 6 bases between the two ends. CDR3 size: 11 residues. The CDR3 bases are TGTGCCAGCAGAACATTAGAGACCCAGTACTTC. Translated, it gives CASRTLETQYF. Full variable domain (rest looked up from reference TRBV7-9 and TRBJ2-5): DTGVSQNPRHKITKRGQNVTFRCDPISEHNRLYWYRQTLGQGPEFLTYFQNEAQLEKSRLLSDRFSAERPKGSFSTLEIQRTEQGDSAMYLCASRTLETQYFGPGTRLLVL.

This clonotype was recorded a few times. This sequence joins TRBV28 and TRBJ1-1; 8 bases map to TRBD1. Losses at the gene ends were 5 bases for V and 5 bases for J; bases not matched to a gene: 7. The germline CDR1 and CDR2 sequences are MDHEN and SYDVKM. This CDR3 is built from 14 residues. DNA of the CDR3: TGTGCCAGCAGTCCAGACAGGGGAGAGACTGAAGCTTTCTTT. Encoded protein: CASSPDRGETEAFF.